This entry lists 27 T cell receptor beta chains sequenced from one sample in a study of blood T cell repertoires in COVID-19. The repertoire was sequenced with immunoSEQ multiplex PCR; TCRdb's copy has only in-frame clones and lacks some. The sample has roughly 190,000 clones; approximately 90% are singletons. The sample comprised PBMCs or T cells enriched from blood (not recorded which). All receptors come from a woman in her 40s in a cohort exposed to, infected with or recovered from COVID-19 (not recorded which).

This clone was observed a few times. Here the CDR3 reads CASSPGDVAKNIQYF. In DNA form, the CDR3 reads TGCGCCAGCAGCCCAGGGGATGTAGCCAAAAACATTCAGTACTTC. The rearrangement uses TRBV4-1 and TRBJ2-4; possible D gene TRBD1, 6 bases. Germline assignment: CDR1 MGHRA and CDR2 YSYEKL. The CDR3 loop spans 15 amino acids. The germline V and J ends were trimmed by 4 bases and 0 bases, with 10 bases remaining between them.

The chain employs TRBV4-1 and TRBJ1-1, with 9 bases identical to TRBD1. CDR1 MGHRA and CDR2 YSYEKL come from the germline V gene. CDR3 length: 15 residues. The junction had 7 bases not matched to a gene; V was cut back by 3 bases and J by 5 bases. The CDR3 DNA sequence: TGCGCCAGCAGCCAGGAACCGGGACAGGGTACTGAAGCTTTCTTT. Residues: CASSQEPGQGTEAFF.

This chain links TRBV6-5 with TRBJ1-6; unclear D gene. V dropped 7 bases and J dropped 7 bases, with 5 bases sitting between them. CDR3 length equals 11 residues. The germline CDR1 and CDR2 sequences are MNHEY and SVGAGI. CDR3 sequence: CASNLNSPLHF. CDR3 bases: TGTGCCAGCAATCTAAATTCACCCCTCCACTTT.

J is TRBJ2-2 and V is TRBV10-3, with TRBD1 matching 7 bases. V shed 3 bases and J 0 bases; nucleotides not matched to a gene: 4. The CDR3 has 16 amino acids. From germline, CDR1 is ENHRY and CDR2 SYGVKD. This chain's CDR3 is CAISEPGQSNTGELFF. Here the CDR3 DNA reads TGTGCCATCAGTGAACCGGGACAGTCGAACACCGGGGAGCTGTTTTTT.

This chain joins TRBV6-5 and TRBJ2-3; 7 bases are shared with TRBD2. The CDR3 length is 14 residues. CDR1 is MNHEY and CDR2 is SVGAGI in the germline V gene. J gave up 6 bases and V 2 bases, and 5 bases lay outside the gene matches. The CDR3 protein is CASSYAISGDTQYF. The DNA for the CDR3 is TGTGCCAGCAGTTACGCAATTAGCGGGGATACGCAGTATTTT.

CDR3 sequence: CASSQDGVSGYTF. CDR3 DNA: TGTGCCAGCAGCCAAGATGGAGTGAGTGGCTACACCTTC. This chain joins TRBV3-1 (or the pseudogene TRBV3-2) and TRBJ1-2; D ambiguous. CDR1 is LGHDT, CDR2 YNNKEL, per germline (reference sequence). Trimming shortened V by 0 bases and J by 7 bases, and 9 bases separated the two germline ends. This CDR3 comprises 13 residues.

This rearrangement joins TRBV28 to TRBJ2-7; 7 nucleotides match TRBD2. The J segment lost 3 bases and the V segment lost 5 bases, leaving 4 bases of the junction unmatched. The CDR3 length is 13 residues. The germline gives CDR1 MDHEN, CDR2 SYDVKM. In nucleotides, the CDR3 is TGTGCCAGCAGTCTCGGACTAGGCTACGAGCAGTACTTC. As protein: CASSLGLGYEQYF.

In its sample, this clone was seen a few times. J is TRBJ2-6 and V is TRBV6-6; D gene unclear. The CDR3 is 15 amino acids. With 0 bases removed from V and 0 bases from J, the gap between germline ends came to 3 bases. Germline CDR1 is MNHNY and CDR2 is SVGAGI (reference sequence). The CDR3 here is CASSYSSSGANVLTF. CDR3 coding DNA: TGTGCCAGCAGTTACTCGAGCTCTGGGGCCAACGTCCTGACTTTC.

This sequence joins TRBV28 and TRBJ2-5; D possibly corresponds to TRBD1 (5 bases). V dropped 6 bases and J dropped 4 bases, with 15 bases sitting between them. This CDR3 is 14 amino acids long. Germline V gene sequence: CDR1 MDHEN, CDR2 SYDVKM. In DNA form, the CDR3 reads TGTGCCAGCAGACCCAGGACAAAAACAGAGACCCAGTACTTC. Translating gives CASRPRTKTETQYF.

This clone has a single count. The gene calls are TRBV27 and TRBJ1-1, with 7 nucleotides matching TRBD1. With 6 bases clipped from V and 1 base from J, the junction kept 5 bases outside the gene matches. The CDR3 is made up of 14 amino acids. Germline V gene sequence: CDR1 MNHEY, CDR2 SMNVEV (reference sequence). CDR3 in amino acids: CASSAGQENTEAFF. For the CDR3, the DNA is TGTGCCAGCAGCGCCGGACAGGAGAACACTGAAGCTTTCTTT.

This rearrangement joins TRBV10-1 to TRBJ2-3; 7 bases agree with TRBD2. Germline V lookup: CDR1 WNHNN, CDR2 SYGVQD (reference sequence). V shed 6 bases and J 6 bases; nucleotides not matched to a gene: 6. CDR3 length: 13 amino acids. The CDR3 DNA follows: TGCGCCAGCAGAGCGGGAAGTAGTGATACGCAGTATTTT. This translates into CASRAGSSDTQYF.

The chain links TRBV12-3 or TRBV12-4 to TRBJ2-7, with D perhaps matching TRBD1 (5 bases). CDR3 size: 13 residues. The ends were cut back, 5 bases at V and 1 base at J, with 9 bases in the middle. Here the CDR3 DNA reads TGTGCCAGCAGTGAGGACACGTCCTACGAGCAGTACTTC. Its protein product is CASSEDTSYEQYF.

This chain uses TRBV3-1 (or the pseudogene TRBV3-2) with TRBJ2-1; TRBD2 matches at 10 bases. This CDR3 spans 16 amino acids. In germline, CDR1 is LGHDT, CDR2 YNNKEL (reference sequence). With V trimmed by 8 bases and J by 4 bases, 11 bases remained unmatched. The CDR3 here is CASAPSGGVSYNEQFF. DNA for the CDR3: TGTGCCAGCGCGCCAAGCGGGGGGGTCAGTTACAATGAGCAGTTCTTC.

The CDR3 loop reads CSVTTGGFEAFF. CDR3 nucleotides: TGCAGCGTGACTACAGGGGGCTTCGAAGCTTTCTTT. The V gene is TRBV29-1, the J gene TRBJ1-1, with 9 bases matching TRBD1. The CDR3 spans 12 residues. V dropped 6 bases and J dropped 8; count of bases not matched to a gene: 7. Germline V gives CDR1 SQVTM, CDR2 ANQGSEA.

V is TRBV5-1 and J is TRBJ2-7, with 11 bases fitting TRBD1. The germline gives CDR1 SGHRS, CDR2 YFSETQ. V gave up 1 base and J gave up 3 bases; unmatched junction bases: 6. CDR3 length: 16 amino acids. CDR3: CASSLNPGTGGYEQYF. CDR3 nucleotides: TGCGCCAGCAGCTTGAACCCCGGGACAGGGGGCTACGAGCAGTACTTC.

The chain has TRBV11-2 and TRBJ1-1; D unclear. Germline V gene sequence: CDR1 SGHAT, CDR2 FQNNGV. The V end lost 0 bases, the J end lost 4 bases, and 9 bases lay between the germline ends. The CDR3 has 14 amino acids. This CDR3 reads CASSLDLAGTEAFF. In DNA, the CDR3 is TGTGCCAGCAGCTTAGATCTGGCGGGCACTGAAGCTTTCTTT.

This sequence joins TRBV7-2 and TRBJ2-1; 11 bases agree with TRBD2. CDR3 length: 17 amino acids. The germline CDR1 and CDR2 sequences are SGHTA and FQGNSA. Trimming removed 5 bases from V and 0 bases from J; junction bases left unmatched: 6. This CDR3 reads CASSPAGLAASYNEQFF. CDR3 DNA: TGTGCCAGCAGCCCAGCGGGACTAGCGGCCTCCTACAATGAGCAGTTCTTC.

This clone was picked up one time. The chain recombines TRBV7-6 with TRBJ2-5, with 10 bases aligning to TRBD2. CDR1 and CDR2 from the germline V gene are SGHVS and FNYEAQ. V was clipped by 7 bases and J by 2 bases; unmatched bases: 16. The CDR3 covers 18 residues. The CDR3 DNA is TGTGCCAGCATCCCAGCACAACCCGGGACTAGCGCGCAAGAGACCCAGTACTTC. It yields the protein CASIPAQPGTSAQETQYF.

The chain couples TRBV19 to TRBJ2-2; no definite D call. This CDR3 is built from 14 residues. In germline, CDR1 is LNHDA, CDR2 SQIVND (reference sequence). Trimming took 3 bases from V and 4 from J, leaving 9 bases between them. The CDR3 nucleotides are TGTGCCAGTAGTATTCTGGTGCGCACCGGGGAGCTGTTTTTT. Encoded protein: CASSILVRTGELFF.

The chain combines TRBV10-3 with TRBJ1-1, with 7 bases lining up with TRBD1. The CDR3 sequence is 13 residues long. The germline CDR1 and CDR2 sequences are ENHRY and SYGVKD. The junction had 7 bases not matched to a gene; V was cut back by 8 bases and J by 4 bases. This chain's CDR3 is CAIAGTESTEAFF. The DNA for the CDR3 is TGTGCCATCGCCGGGACAGAGAGCACTGAAGCTTTCTTT.

This clone was seen once. The gene calls are TRBV6-5 and TRBJ2-3; 9 nucleotides match TRBD2. The CDR3 totals 15 residues. Germline CDR1 and CDR2: MNHEY and SVGAGI. After removal of 1 base from V and 3 bases from J, the junction contained 2 bases not matched to a gene. The chain's CDR3 is CASSYLAGGTDTQYF. The CDR3, as DNA: TGTGCCAGCAGTTACTTGGCGGGAGGGACAGATACGCAGTATTTT.

V is TRBV30 and J is TRBJ2-2; 10 nucleotides match TRBD2. The CDR3 is 14 amino acids. The trim removed 5 bases at V and 6 bases at J, leaving 6 bases unmatched. CDR1 and CDR2 from the germline V gene are GTSNPN and SVGIG (reference sequence). CDR3 bases: TGTGCCTGGGGAGCGGGAGGGGTAGCCGGGGAGCTGTTTTTT. The encoded protein is CAWGAGGVAGELFF.

J is TRBJ2-2 and V is TRBV5-1; D is uncertain. CDR1 is SGHRS, CDR2 YFSETQ, per germline. The CDR3 sequence is 12 residues long. V was clipped by 0 bases and J by 7 bases, with 4 bases between them. This CDR3 reads CASSLVVGELFF. The CDR3 DNA is TGCGCCAGCAGCTTGGTCGTCGGGGAGCTGTTTTTT.

The gene calls are TRBV11-3 and TRBJ1-2; 7 bases are shared with TRBD1. The germline CDR1 and CDR2 sequences are SGHNT and YENEEA. The V segment lost 1 base and the J segment 4 bases; nucleotides outside the gene matches: 6. The length of the CDR3 is 15 residues. CDR3 amino acids: CASSLGSEGAYGYTF. The CDR3 region has the DNA TGTGCCAGCAGCTTAGGGTCGGAGGGGGCCTATGGCTACACCTTC.

J is TRBJ1-5 and V is TRBV6-5; 7 nucleotides agree with TRBD1. V gave up 10 bases and J gave up 3 bases; unmatched junction bases: 12. CDR3 length: 15 residues. Germline values: CDR1 MNHEY, CDR2 SVGAGI. The DNA for the CDR3 is TGTGCCACCCAGGACAGGAGCTGGGACAATCAGCCCCAGCATTTT. Protein sequence: CATQDRSWDNQPQHF.

This chain connects TRBV29-1 to TRBJ1-2; tentative D call: TRBD1 (5 bases). Germline CDR1 SQVTM, CDR2 ANQGSEA. V lost 6 bases and J lost 0, with 17 bases in between. The CDR3 spans 15 residues. The CDR3 reads CSVGGAGTTNYGYTF. CDR3 sequence (DNA): TGCAGCGTCGGAGGGGCAGGGACCACTAACTATGGCTACACCTTC.

The J gene is TRBJ2-7, the V gene TRBV4-1; 7 positions match TRBD2. The length of the CDR3 is 16 residues. Germline V gene data show CDR1 as MGHRA and CDR2 as YSYEKL. V trimming: 1 base; J trimming: 4 bases; junction bases outside the gene matches: 10. CDR3 DNA sequence: TGCGCCAGCAGCCAAGCACCAGGTACGGGAGGATACGAGCAGTACTTC. Protein: CASSQAPGTGGYEQYF.